The sequence of this TCR beta chain was determined in a study of early T cells in non-severe SARS-CoV-2 infection. Individually, cDNA molecules had unique molecular identifiers attached to them. TCRdb redid the calling of the 5' RACE reads with MiXCR, one entry per CDR3 protein. The sample has 40,000 to 55,000 distinct CDR3 sequences, approximately 22% seen once. Study outcomes and limitations: Comparison of clonotypes with VDJdb favored anti-spike CD8 responses while missing private and CD4 specificities.

This clonotype has a handful of counts. What it binds is not known. CDR1 and CDR2 from the germline V gene are SGHTA and FQGTGA. The CDR3 contains 19 residues. V dropped 5 bases and J dropped 4; count of bases not matched to a gene: 15. V gene TRBV7-3 combines with J gene TRBJ2-6; TRBD2 matches at 9 bases. Sequencing used whole blood, obtained at baseline. This receptor was obtained from an adult who was a healthcare worker with PCR-confirmed SARS-CoV-2 infection or an uninfected control (not recorded which). DNA for the CDR3: TGTGCCAGCAGCCCTCGACAACTAGCGGGCCGTCCCGGGGCCAACGTCCTGACTTTC. It is translated as CASSPRQLAGRPGANVLTF.